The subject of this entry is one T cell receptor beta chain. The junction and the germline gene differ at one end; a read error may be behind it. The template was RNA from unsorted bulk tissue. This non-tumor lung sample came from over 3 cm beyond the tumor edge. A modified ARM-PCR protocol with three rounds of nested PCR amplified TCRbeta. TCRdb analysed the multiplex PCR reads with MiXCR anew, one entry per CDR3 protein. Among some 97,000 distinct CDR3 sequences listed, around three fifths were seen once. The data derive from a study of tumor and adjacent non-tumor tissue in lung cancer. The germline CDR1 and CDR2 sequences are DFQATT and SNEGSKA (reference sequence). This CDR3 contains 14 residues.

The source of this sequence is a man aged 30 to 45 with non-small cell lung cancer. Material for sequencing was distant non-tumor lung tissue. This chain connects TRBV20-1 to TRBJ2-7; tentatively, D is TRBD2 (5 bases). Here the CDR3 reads CSDRDPGFSYERYF. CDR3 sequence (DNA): TGCAGTGATAGAGATCCGGGATTCTCCTACGAGCGGTACTTC.